This T cell receptor (beta chain) was captured in a study of neurological immune-mediated disorders. The time point is: longitudinal time-point 3. Germline CDR1 is LGHDT and CDR2 is YNNKEL (reference sequence). The CDR3 runs to 14 residues. The V end was cut by 1 base, the J end by 1 base, with 8 bases between. The study's findings and limits: HTLV-1-associated myelopathy ranked highest for TCR clonal expansion and multiple sclerosis lowest, beneath healthy controls.

TCRdb passed the 5' RACE reads through MiXCR, listing each CDR3 protein once. This table has some 55,000 distinct CDR3 sequences, approximately 9.2% appearing once. In its sample, this clonotype was seen many times. Its cognate antigen is unknown. The sequencing sample was made of PBMCs. The genes are TRBV3-1 and TRBJ2-7, with D unresolved. The receptor was derived from a woman aged 35 to 49 in good health. The CDR3 DNA follows: TGTGCCAGCAGCCAAGTGAGCTCATCCTACGAGCAGTACTTC. It yields the protein CASSQVSSSYEQYF.